Each of the 19 T cell receptor beta chains below was sequenced from the same sample in a study of cytomegalovirus exposure and HLA in healthy donors (dated by TCRdb to 2016 to 2017). Library method: the immunoSEQ multiplex PCR assay. For the multiplex PCR, a mixture combining 60 forward primers for TCR Vbeta segments and 13 reverse primers for TCR Jbeta segments was used. The table comes from immuneACCESS by way of TCRdb, which keeps in-frame sequences with V and J called. Part of the clones is missing from these tables; in studies checked, under half for an unresolved V gene and the rest for unknown reasons. A total of fewer than 200,000 clones appear in this sample, 83% of them only once. Clones ranked in the top ten supply less than 2% of the sample. Sample: PBMCs. Every receptor here comes from a man aged 40-55 years in good health and CMV-seropositive.

The chain is built from TRBV19 and TRBJ1-1, with 7 bases fitting TRBD1. After removal of 4 bases from V and 2 bases from J, the junction contained 7 bases not matched to a gene. The CDR3 sequence is 15 residues long. Looked up from germline, CDR1 is LNHDA and CDR2 is SQIVND (reference sequence). The CDR3 coding sequence is TGTGCCAGTAGTACCCACAGGGGAGGCAACACTGAAGCTTTCTTT. This codes for CASSTHRGGNTEAFF.

The chain uses TRBV9 and TRBJ2-7; D possibly corresponds to TRBD2 (6 bases). The V gene lost 4 bases and the J gene lost 2 bases, with 19 bases spanning the gap. From germline, CDR1 is SGDLS and CDR2 YYNGEE. This CDR3 has 16 residues. Here the CDR3 reads CASSSSSGGKTYEQYF. CDR3 in DNA: TGTGCCAGCAGCTCTAGTTCTGGAGGGAAGACCTACGAGCAGTACTTC. Full variable domain (rest looked up from reference TRBV9 and TRBJ2-7): DSGVTQTPKHLITATGQRVTLRCSPRSGDLSVYWYQQSLDQGLQFLIQYYNGEERAKGNILERFSAQQFPDLHSELNLSSLELGDSALYFCASSSSSGGKTYEQYFGPGTRLTVT.

The chain carries TRBV6-6 and TRBJ1-5; 12 bases match TRBD1. Losses at the gene ends were 6 bases for V and 5 bases for J; bases not matched to a gene: 5. CDR1 MNHNY and CDR2 SVGAGI come from the germline V gene (reference sequence). The CDR3 is 15 amino acids. The CDR3 loop reads CASSPGTGGYQPQHF. Here the CDR3 DNA reads TGTGCCAGCAGCCCTGGGACAGGGGGCTATCAGCCCCAGCATTTT.

Concerning this clone: The same CDR3 is also encoded by other DNA sequences in this sample. The chain joins TRBV6-5 to TRBJ2-3; no clear D gene. V dropped 0 bases and J dropped 0 bases, with 4 bases sitting between them. Per germline, CDR1 MNHEY and CDR2 SVGAGI. This CDR3 region has 14 residues. CDR3 in DNA: TGTGCCAGCAGTTACTCGGGCAGCACAGATACGCAGTATTTT. It translates to CASSYSGSTDTQYF.

The chain combines TRBV27 with TRBJ2-7, with TRBD2 matching over 7 bases. V gave up 8 bases and J gave up 6 bases; unmatched junction bases: 4. Germline-derived CDR1 and CDR2 are MNHEY and SMNVEV (reference sequence). This CDR3 contains 11 residues. The CDR3 sequence: CASGRGVEQYF. The CDR3 nucleotides read TGTGCCAGCGGCCGGGGGGTCGAGCAGTACTTC.

The rearrangement uses TRBV5-1 and TRBJ2-3, with 9 bases that match TRBD1. In germline, CDR1 is SGHRS, CDR2 YFSETQ. CDR3 size: 14 residues. Unmatched junction bases numbered 1, after V lost 5 bases and J lost 0 bases. As DNA, the CDR3 is TGCGCCAGCAGGGGACAGGGCAGCACAGATACGCAGTATTTT. Translated: CASRGQGSTDTQYF. Based on the CDR3 plus reference TRBV5-1 and TRBJ2-3, the full variable domain is KAGVTQTPRYLIKTRGQQVTLSCSPISGHRSVSWYQQTPGQGLQFLFEYFSETQRNKGNFPGRFSGRQFSNSRSEMNVSTLELGDSALYLCASRGQGSTDTQYFGPGTRLTVL.

The chain couples TRBV4-1 to TRBJ2-7; no clear D. Germline V gene sequence: CDR1 MGHRA, CDR2 YSYEKL. CDR3 length: 15 residues. The V end lost 2 bases, the J end lost 0 bases, and 11 bases lay between the germline ends. The CDR3 sequence is CASSQTPTSSYEQYF. CDR3 nucleotides: TGCGCCAGCAGCCAAACCCCCACGAGCTCCTACGAGCAGTACTTC.

The chain combines TRBV6-4 with TRBJ2-3; 8 bases agree with TRBD2. Germline CDR1 is MRHNA and CDR2 is SNTAGT. The CDR3 loop spans 14 amino acids. With V trimmed by 7 bases and J by 2 bases, 5 bases remained unmatched. The CDR3 sequence is CASKREGFTDTQYF. As DNA, the CDR3 is TGTGCCAGCAAACGGGAGGGGTTCACAGATACGCAGTATTTT.

The chain uses TRBV14 and TRBJ2-2; TRBD2 might be the D (5 bases). Germline-derived CDR1 and CDR2 are SGHDN and FVKESK. The CDR3 sequence is 14 residues long. Trimming cost V 3 bases and J 4 bases, with 9 bases left between them. The CDR3 DNA reads as TGTGCCAGCAGCCAGCTTGCGGGCACCGGGGAGCTGTTTTTT. Residues: CASSQLAGTGELFF.

V usage is TRBV6-5 and J usage is TRBJ2-1; 12 bases are a match to TRBD2. CDR3 length: 15 amino acids. The J segment lost 9 bases and the V segment lost 6 bases, leaving 9 bases of the junction unmatched. The germline gives CDR1 MNHEY, CDR2 SVGAGI. CDR3 sequence reads: CASSGSSGRVGEQFF. The CDR3 DNA is TGTGCCAGCAGCGGTTCTAGCGGGAGGGTGGGTGAGCAGTTCTTC.

This chain connects TRBV27 to TRBJ2-1, with D perhaps TRBD2 (6 bases). The CDR3 length is 18 residues. Trimming took 2 bases from V and 0 from J, leaving 17 bases between them. CDR1 is MNHEY and CDR2 is SMNVEV in the germline V gene (reference sequence). CDR3 residues: CASSLIVFGGASYNEQFF. CDR3 nucleotides: TGTGCCAGCAGTTTAATAGTATTCGGCGGGGCCTCCTACAATGAGCAGTTCTTC.

In DNA, the CDR3 is TGTGCCAGCAGCCCGACAGGGGGTGAGCAGTTCTTC. This translates into CASSPTGGEQFF. The genes are TRBV5-6 and TRBJ2-1; 9 bases are shared with TRBD1. CDR3 length: 12 amino acids. The junction had 2 bases not matched to a gene; V was cut back by 4 bases and J by 9 bases. Germline CDR1 is SGHDT and CDR2 is YYEEEE. Full variable domain (rest looked up from reference TRBV5-6 and TRBJ2-1): DAGVTQSPTHLIKTRGQQVTLRCSPKSGHDTVSWYQQALGQGPQFIFQYYEEEERQRGNFPDRFSGHQFPNYSSELNVNALLLGDSALYLCASSPTGGEQFFGPGTRLTVL.

This clone turned up a few times. Additional DNA sequences in this sample encode the identical CDR3. The V call is TRBV11-2, the J call TRBJ2-7; 10 nucleotides match TRBD2. The ends lost 6 bases at V and 0 bases at J; junction bases unmatched: 2. The CDR3 runs to 14 residues. The germline CDR1 and CDR2 sequences are SGHAT and FQNNGV. Here the CDR3 DNA reads TGTGCCAGCAGTCTAGCGGGAGCCTCCTACGAGCAGTACTTC. Protein product: CASSLAGASYEQYF. Supplemented by reference TRBV11-2 and TRBJ2-7, the full variable domain reads EAGVAQSPRYKIIEKRQSVAFWCNPISGHATLYWYQQILGQGPKLLIQFQNNGVVDDSQLPKDRFSAERLKGVDSTLKIQPAKLEDSAVYLCASSLAGASYEQYFGPGTRLTVT.

This chain joins TRBV9 and TRBJ2-3, with 7 nucleotides matching TRBD2. Per germline, CDR1 SGDLS and CDR2 YYNGEE. The junction had 3 bases not matched to a gene; V was cut back by 0 bases and J by 2 bases. CDR3 size: 15 residues. The CDR3 region is CASSVGGRATDTQYF. CDR3 DNA: TGTGCCAGCAGCGTAGGCGGGAGAGCCACAGATACGCAGTATTTT. The variable domain in full, with the rest retrieved from reference TRBV9 and TRBJ2-3, is DSGVTQTPKHLITATGQRVTLRCSPRSGDLSVYWYQQSLDQGLQFLIQYYNGEERAKGNILERFSAQQFPDLHSELNLSSLELGDSALYFCASSVGGRATDTQYFGPGTRLTVL.

This clone was seen a single time. The chain combines TRBV10-3 with TRBJ1-1; 8 nucleotides align to TRBD1. V lost 4 bases, J lost 4 bases, and 5 bases stayed unmatched. Germline loops: CDR1 ENHRY, CDR2 SYGVKD. This CDR3 is built from 14 residues. The CDR3 nucleotides read TGTGCCATCAGTGCATCAACAGGGGGCACTGAAGCTTTCTTT. Translated, it gives CAISASTGGTEAFF.

The CDR3, as DNA: TGTGCCAGTAGTACCGAGGGACTAGGGGACAATGAGCAGTTCTTC. This gives the protein CASSTEGLGDNEQFF. The gene calls are TRBV19 and TRBJ2-1; TRBD2 matches at 8 bases. This CDR3 is 15 amino acids long. The germline V gene encodes CDR1 LNHDA and CDR2 SQIVND (reference sequence). J was trimmed by 5 bases and V by 4 bases; bases with no gene match: 7.

This CDR3 is CASSGTRGGELFF. In DNA, the CDR3 is TGTGCCAGCAGTGGAACTAGAGGCGGGGAGCTGTTTTTT. The rearrangement links TRBV6-1 to TRBJ2-2; the D gene is possibly TRBD2 (5 bases). Per the germline V gene, CDR1 is MNHNS and CDR2 is SASEGT. This CDR3 is 13 amino acids long. V dropped 4 bases and J dropped 7 bases, with 10 bases sitting between them.

This rearrangement joins TRBV18 to TRBJ1-5; 7 positions match TRBD1. This CDR3 contains 14 residues. With 3 bases clipped from V and 3 bases from J, the junction kept 2 bases outside the gene matches. Germline values: CDR1 KGHSH, CDR2 LQKENI. The CDR3, as DNA: TGTGCCAGCTCACCGGGACAGAACAATCAGCCCCAGCATTTT. As protein: CASSPGQNNQPQHF.

The J gene is TRBJ2-7, the V gene TRBV6-1; D is undetermined. The V end lost 1 base, the J end lost 6 bases, and 13 bases lay between the germline ends. This CDR3 is 14 amino acids long. Germline V gene sequence: CDR1 MNHNS, CDR2 SASEGT. Here the CDR3 DNA reads TGTGCCAGCAGTGAAGGAAACGGCGGCGGCGAGCAGTACTTC. Translating it yields CASSEGNGGGEQYF.